This TCR beta chain was captured by sequencing in a study of blood T cell repertoires in COVID-19. Overall study context: Samples representing acute and convalescent COVID-19 were sourced from the United States, Italy and Spain. In each case, the material was cDNA or gDNA derived from T cells, B-cell-depleted T cells, or PBMCs.

As originally analysed: The authors estimated nucleated cell counts from reference gene primer amplification. Measured with immunoSEQ multiplex PCR; TCRdb has only the in-frame clones, and not every one. That table supplies the V and J calls and clone size; D and trimming were determined from the DNA. The repertoire consists of 85,000 to 95,000 clones, with 70% to 85% occurring once and the leading ten covering around 7%. In germline, CDR1 is MNHEY, CDR2 SVGAGI. This CDR3 region has 15 residues. J lost 8 bases, V lost 5 bases, and 6 bases had no gene match. This TCR derives from a man between 65 and 80 years old with acute or convalescent COVID-19. The chain couples TRBV6-5 to TRBJ1-6; 10 nucleotides align to TRBD1. Input material: peripheral blood. CDR3 nucleotide sequence: TGTGCCAGCAGTCTGACAGGGGGCTACGATTCACCCCTCCACTTT. Protein product: CASSLTGGYDSPLHF.